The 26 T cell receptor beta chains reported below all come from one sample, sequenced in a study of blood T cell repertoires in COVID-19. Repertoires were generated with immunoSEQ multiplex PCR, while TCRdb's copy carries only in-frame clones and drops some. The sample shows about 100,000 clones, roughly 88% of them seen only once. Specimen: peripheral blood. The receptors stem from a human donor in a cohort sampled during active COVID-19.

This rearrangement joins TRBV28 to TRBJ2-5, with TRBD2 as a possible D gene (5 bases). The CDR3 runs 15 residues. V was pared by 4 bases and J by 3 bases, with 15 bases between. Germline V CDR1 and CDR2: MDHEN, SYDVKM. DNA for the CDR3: TGTGCCAGCAGTTCCCGATCCGACTACAAAGAGACCCAGTACTTC. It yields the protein CASSSRSDYKETQYF. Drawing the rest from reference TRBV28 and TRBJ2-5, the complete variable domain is DVKVTQSSRYLVKRTGEKVFLECVQDMDHENMFWYRQDPGLGLRLIYFSYDVKMKEKGDIPEGYSVSREKKERFSLILESASTNQTSMYLCASSSRSDYKETQYFGPGTRLLVL.

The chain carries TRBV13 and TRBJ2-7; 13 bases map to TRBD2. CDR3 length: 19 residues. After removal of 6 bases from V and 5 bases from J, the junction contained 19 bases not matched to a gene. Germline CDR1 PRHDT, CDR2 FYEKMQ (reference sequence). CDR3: CASSSTINGLAGEIHEQYF. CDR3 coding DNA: TGTGCCAGCAGTTCTACCATAAACGGACTAGCGGGAGAAATTCACGAGCAGTACTTC.

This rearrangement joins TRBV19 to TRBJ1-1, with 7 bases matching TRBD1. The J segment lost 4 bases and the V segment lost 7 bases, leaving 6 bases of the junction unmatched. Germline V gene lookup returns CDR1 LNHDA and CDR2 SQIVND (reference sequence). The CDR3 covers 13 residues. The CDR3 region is CASNVQGPTEAFF. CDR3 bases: TGTGCCAGTAATGTACAGGGGCCCACTGAAGCTTTCTTT.

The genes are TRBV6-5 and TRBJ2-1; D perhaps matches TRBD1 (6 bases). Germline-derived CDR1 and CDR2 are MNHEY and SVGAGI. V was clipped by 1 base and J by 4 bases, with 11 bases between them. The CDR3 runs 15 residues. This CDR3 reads CASSYLEDRYNEQFF. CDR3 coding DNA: TGTGCCAGCAGTTACTTGGAGGACAGATACAATGAGCAGTTCTTC.

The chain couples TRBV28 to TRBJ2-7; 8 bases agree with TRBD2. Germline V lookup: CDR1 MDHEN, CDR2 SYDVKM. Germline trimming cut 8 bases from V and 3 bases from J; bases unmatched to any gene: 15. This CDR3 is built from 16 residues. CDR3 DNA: TGTGCCAGCGGGGAACAAGCGGGAGACCGTTTCTACGAGCAGTACTTC. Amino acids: CASGEQAGDRFYEQYF.

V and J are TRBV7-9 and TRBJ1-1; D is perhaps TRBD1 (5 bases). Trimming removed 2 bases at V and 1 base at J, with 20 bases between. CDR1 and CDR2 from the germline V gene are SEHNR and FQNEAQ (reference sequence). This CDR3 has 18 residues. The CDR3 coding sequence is TGTGCCAGCAGCTTAACGGTGGTCAGAGGCAGGGAGAACACTGAAGCTTTCTTT. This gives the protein CASSLTVVRGRENTEAFF. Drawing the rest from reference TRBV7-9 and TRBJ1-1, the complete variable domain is DTGVSQNPRHKITKRGQNVTFRCDPISEHNRLYWYRQTLGQGPEFLTYFQNEAQLEKSRLLSDRFSAERPKGSFSTLEIQRTEQGDSAMYLCASSLTVVRGRENTEAFFGQGTRLTVV.

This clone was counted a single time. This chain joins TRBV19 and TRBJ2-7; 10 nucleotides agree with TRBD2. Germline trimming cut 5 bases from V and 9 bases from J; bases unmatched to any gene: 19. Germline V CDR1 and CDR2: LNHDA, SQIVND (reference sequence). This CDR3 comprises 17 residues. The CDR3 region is CASSPRLAGAVLRGQYF. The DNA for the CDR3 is TGTGCCAGTAGTCCGCGACTAGCGGGTGCGGTATTACGAGGGCAGTACTTC.

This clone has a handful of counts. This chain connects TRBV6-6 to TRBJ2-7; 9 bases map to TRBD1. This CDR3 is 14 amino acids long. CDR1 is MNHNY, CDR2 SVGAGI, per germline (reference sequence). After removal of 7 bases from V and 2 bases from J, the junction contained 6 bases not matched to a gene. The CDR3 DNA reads TGTGCCAGCACAGCGGGACAGGGAACCTACGAGCAGTACTTC. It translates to CASTAGQGTYEQYF.

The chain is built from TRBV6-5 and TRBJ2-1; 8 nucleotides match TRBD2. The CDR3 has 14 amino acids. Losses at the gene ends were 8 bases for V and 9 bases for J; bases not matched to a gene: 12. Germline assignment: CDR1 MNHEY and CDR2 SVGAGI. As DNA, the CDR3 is TGTGCCAGCCTCTCTGCGGGAGGTTATGGTGAGCAGTTCTTC. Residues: CASLSAGGYGEQFF.

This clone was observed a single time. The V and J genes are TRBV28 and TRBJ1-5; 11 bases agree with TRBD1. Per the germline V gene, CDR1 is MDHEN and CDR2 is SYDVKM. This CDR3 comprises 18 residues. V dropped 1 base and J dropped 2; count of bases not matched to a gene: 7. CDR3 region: CASSLYGQGAKGNQPQHF. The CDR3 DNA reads TGTGCCAGCAGTTTATACGGACAGGGGGCTAAAGGCAATCAGCCCCAGCATTTT.

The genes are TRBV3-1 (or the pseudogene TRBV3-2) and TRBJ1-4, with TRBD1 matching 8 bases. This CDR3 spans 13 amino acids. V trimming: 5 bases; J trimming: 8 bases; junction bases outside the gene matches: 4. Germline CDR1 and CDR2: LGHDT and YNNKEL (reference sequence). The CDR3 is CASSDRGGEKLFF. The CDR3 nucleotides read TGTGCCAGCAGCGACAGGGGTGGAGAAAAACTGTTTTTT.

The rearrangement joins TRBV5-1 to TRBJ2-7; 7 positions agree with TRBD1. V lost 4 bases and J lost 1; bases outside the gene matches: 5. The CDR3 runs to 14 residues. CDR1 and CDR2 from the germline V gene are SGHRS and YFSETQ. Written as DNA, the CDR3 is TGCGCCAGCAGCCTCAGACAGGGATCCTACGAGCAGTACTTC. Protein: CASSLRQGSYEQYF.

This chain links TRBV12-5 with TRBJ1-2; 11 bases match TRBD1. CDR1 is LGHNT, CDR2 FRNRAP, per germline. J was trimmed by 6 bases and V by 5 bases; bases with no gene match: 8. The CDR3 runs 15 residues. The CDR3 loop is CASGGWTGGSHGYTF. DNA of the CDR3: TGTGCTAGTGGTGGATGGACAGGGGGCAGCCATGGCTACACCTTC.

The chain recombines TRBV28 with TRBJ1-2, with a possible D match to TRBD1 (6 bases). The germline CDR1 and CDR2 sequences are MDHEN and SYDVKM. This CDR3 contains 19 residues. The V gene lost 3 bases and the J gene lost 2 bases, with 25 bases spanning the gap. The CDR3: CASSLVSDRAFLFNYGYTF. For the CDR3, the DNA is TGTGCCAGCAGTTTGGTTTCGGACAGAGCCTTTCTCTTCAACTATGGCTACACCTTC.

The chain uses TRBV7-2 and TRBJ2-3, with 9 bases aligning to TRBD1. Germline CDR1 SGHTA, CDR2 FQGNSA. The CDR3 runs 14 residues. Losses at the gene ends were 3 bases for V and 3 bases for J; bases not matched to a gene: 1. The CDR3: CASSFGQGTDTQYF. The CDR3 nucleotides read TGTGCCAGCAGCTTCGGACAGGGGACAGATACGCAGTATTTT.

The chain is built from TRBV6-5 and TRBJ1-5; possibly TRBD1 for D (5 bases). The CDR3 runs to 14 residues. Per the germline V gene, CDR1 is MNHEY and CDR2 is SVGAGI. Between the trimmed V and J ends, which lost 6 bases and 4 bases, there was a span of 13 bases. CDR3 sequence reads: CASRVQGQNQPQHF. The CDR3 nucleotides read TGTGCCAGCAGAGTGCAGGGTCAGAATCAGCCCCAGCATTTT.

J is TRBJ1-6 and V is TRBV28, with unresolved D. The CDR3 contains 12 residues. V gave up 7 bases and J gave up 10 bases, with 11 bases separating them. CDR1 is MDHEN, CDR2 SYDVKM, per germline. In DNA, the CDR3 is TGTGCCAGCAACCGTCTAGGATCACCCCTCCACTTT. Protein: CASNRLGSPLHF.

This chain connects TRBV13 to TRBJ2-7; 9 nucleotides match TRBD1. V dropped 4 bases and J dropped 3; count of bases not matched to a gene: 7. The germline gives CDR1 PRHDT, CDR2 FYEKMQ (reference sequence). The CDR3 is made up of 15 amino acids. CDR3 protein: CASSYEPGQGYEQYF. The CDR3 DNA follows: TGTGCCAGCAGCTACGAACCGGGACAGGGCTACGAGCAGTACTTC.

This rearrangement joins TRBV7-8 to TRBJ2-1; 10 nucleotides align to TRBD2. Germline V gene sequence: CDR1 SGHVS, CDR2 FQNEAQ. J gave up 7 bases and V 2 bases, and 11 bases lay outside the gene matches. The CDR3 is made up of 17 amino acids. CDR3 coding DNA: TGTGCCAGCAGCTTAAAGCCCCCTAGCGGGAGTTTTAATGAGCAGTTCTTC. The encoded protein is CASSLKPPSGSFNEQFF.

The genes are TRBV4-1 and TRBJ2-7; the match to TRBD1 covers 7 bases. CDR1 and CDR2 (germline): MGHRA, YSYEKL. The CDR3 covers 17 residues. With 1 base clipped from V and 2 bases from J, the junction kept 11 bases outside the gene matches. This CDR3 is CASSQGSRGRSPYEQYF. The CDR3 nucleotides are TGCGCCAGCAGCCAAGGTTCGAGGGGGCGAAGCCCCTACGAGCAGTACTTC.

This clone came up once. Here the CDR3 reads CASSRTNEKLFF. DNA of the CDR3: TGTGCCAGTAGCAGGACAAATGAAAAACTGTTTTTT. The rearrangement uses TRBV19 and TRBJ1-4; possible D gene TRBD1, 5 bases. The CDR3 spans 12 residues. Germline loops: CDR1 LNHDA, CDR2 SQIVND (reference sequence). V dropped 6 bases and J dropped 5 bases, with 7 bases sitting between them.

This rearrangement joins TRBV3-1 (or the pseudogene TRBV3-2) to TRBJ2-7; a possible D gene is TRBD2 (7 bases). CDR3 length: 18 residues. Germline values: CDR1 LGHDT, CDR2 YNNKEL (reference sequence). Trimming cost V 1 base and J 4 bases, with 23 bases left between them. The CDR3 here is CASSQAGRGHQLDYEQYF. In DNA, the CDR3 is TGTGCCAGCAGCCAAGCTGGGAGGGGACACCAGCTAGATTACGAGCAGTACTTC.

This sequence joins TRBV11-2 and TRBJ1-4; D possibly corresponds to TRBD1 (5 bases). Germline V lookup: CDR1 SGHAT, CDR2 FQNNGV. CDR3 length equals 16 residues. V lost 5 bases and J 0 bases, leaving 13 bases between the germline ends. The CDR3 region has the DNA TGTGCCAGCAGCCAGGGCGGTCTAACAACTAATGAAAAACTGTTTTTT. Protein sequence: CASSQGGLTTNEKLFF.

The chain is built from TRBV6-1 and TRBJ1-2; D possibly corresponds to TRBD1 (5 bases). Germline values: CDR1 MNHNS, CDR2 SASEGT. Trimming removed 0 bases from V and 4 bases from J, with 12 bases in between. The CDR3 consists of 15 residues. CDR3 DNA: TGTGCCAGCAGTGAAGCACAGGCCAAGGTCTATGGCTACACCTTC. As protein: CASSEAQAKVYGYTF.

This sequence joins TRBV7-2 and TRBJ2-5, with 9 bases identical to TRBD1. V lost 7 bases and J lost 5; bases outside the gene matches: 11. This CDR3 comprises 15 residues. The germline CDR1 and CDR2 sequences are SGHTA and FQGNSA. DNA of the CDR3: TGTGCCAGCAAAGTGACAGGGGGGTTGGGCGAGACCCAGTACTTC. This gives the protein CASKVTGGLGETQYF. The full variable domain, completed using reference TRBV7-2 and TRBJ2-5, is GAGVSQSPSNKVTEKGKDVELRCDPISGHTALYWYRQSLGQGLEFLIYFQGNSAPDKSGLPSDRFSAERTGGSVSTLTIQRTQQEDSAVYLCASKVTGGLGETQYFGPGTRLLVL.

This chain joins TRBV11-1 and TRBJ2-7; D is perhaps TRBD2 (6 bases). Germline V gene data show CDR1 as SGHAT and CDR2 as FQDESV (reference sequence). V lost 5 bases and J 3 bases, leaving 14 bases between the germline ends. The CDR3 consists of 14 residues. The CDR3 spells CASSTRENSYEQYF. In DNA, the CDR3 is TGTGCCAGCAGCACACGGGAGAATAGCTACGAGCAGTACTTC.